This record covers a single T cell receptor (beta chain). What it binds is unknown. This sample stems from a study of cytomegalovirus exposure and HLA in healthy donors. The CDR3 loop spans 13 amino acids. The germline gives CDR1 SGHAT, CDR2 FQNNGV. V lost 2 bases and J lost 2, with 4 bases in between. Study conclusions and caveats: A few CMV-associated chains proved CMV antigen-specific in vitro. Cytomegalovirus status, reportedly, was diagnosed with high specificity and sensitivity by the classifier.

Sequencing used immunoSEQ multiplex PCR; TCRdb keeps in-frame clones, though not all of them. The table lists 150,000 to 200,000 clones, 85% to 90% of them singletons. The sequenced sample was PBMCs. The chain employs TRBV11-2 and TRBJ2-1; D is uncertain. The clonotype originates from a woman aged 25 to 39 in good health and CMV-seronegative. CDR3 in amino acids: CASSLSAYNEQFF. The DNA of the CDR3 is TGTGCCAGCAGCTTATCTGCCTACAATGAGCAGTTCTTC.